Presented here are 10 T cell receptor beta chains from one specimen sequenced in a study of T cell responses to AZD1222 COVID-19 vaccine. Repertoires were generated with immunoSEQ multiplex PCR, while TCRdb's copy carries only in-frame clones and drops some. Among 99,000 or so clones listed, 88% were seen once. The specimen was peripheral blood, collected on day 0 of AZD1222 vaccination. The receptors shown here come from an adult in good health.

The chain has TRBV15 and TRBJ2-1; D gene ambiguous. Between the trimmed V and J ends, which lost 0 bases and 4 bases, there was a span of 13 bases. Germline V gene lookup returns CDR1 LNHNV and CDR2 YYDKDF (reference sequence). CDR3 size: 16 residues. The CDR3: CATSRDLGQPYNEQFF. CDR3 nucleotides: TGTGCCACCAGCAGAGATTTGGGCCAGCCTTACAATGAGCAGTTCTTC.

V is TRBV7-2 and J is TRBJ2-3; 7 nucleotides agree with TRBD2. The J segment lost 4 bases and the V segment lost 3 bases, leaving 7 bases of the junction unmatched. Germline CDR1 SGHTA, CDR2 FQGNSA. The CDR3 has 15 amino acids. The CDR3 spells CASSFGLEDSDTQYF. The CDR3 nucleotides read TGTGCCAGCAGCTTCGGACTAGAGGATTCAGATACGCAGTATTTT.

The rearrangement uses TRBV6-5 and TRBJ1-5; 7 bases fit TRBD1. Trimming took 5 bases from V and 4 from J; bases not matched to a gene: 2. CDR3 length: 13 amino acids. CDR1 MNHEY and CDR2 SVGAGI come from the germline V gene. CDR3 residues: CASSQQGNQPQHF. CDR3 nucleotide sequence: TGTGCCAGCAGTCAACAGGGGAATCAGCCCCAGCATTTT.

The chain is built from TRBV18 and TRBJ2-3; D unclear. The V gene lost 2 bases and the J gene lost 1 base, with 10 bases spanning the gap. Germline CDR1 and CDR2: KGHSH and LQKENI. The length of the CDR3 is 15 residues. The CDR3, as DNA: TGTGCCAGCTCACCAGCGGTTTTCCGCACAGATACGCAGTATTTT. This encodes CASSPAVFRTDTQYF.

This chain joins TRBV5-6 and TRBJ2-7, with TRBD1 matching over 8 bases. J was trimmed by 0 bases and V by 4 bases; bases with no gene match: 3. CDR3 size: 14 residues. The germline V gene has CDR1 SGHDT and CDR2 YYEEEE. The CDR3 region is CASSHRGTSYEQYF. DNA of the CDR3: TGTGCCAGCAGCCACAGGGGGACCTCCTACGAGCAGTACTTC.

This chain links TRBV11-2 with TRBJ2-5, with 7 nucleotides matching TRBD2. Germline V gives CDR1 SGHAT, CDR2 FQNNGV. The CDR3 is 15 amino acids. J was trimmed by 5 bases and V by 5 bases; bases with no gene match: 11. This CDR3 reads CASSPRGQGGETQYF. CDR3 bases: TGTGCCAGCAGCCCTAGGGGTCAGGGAGGGGAGACCCAGTACTTC.

This chain uses TRBV10-1 with TRBJ2-7, with D perhaps matching TRBD1 or TRBD2 (5 bases each). The germline V gene encodes CDR1 WNHNN and CDR2 SYGVQD (reference sequence). The CDR3 extends over 15 amino acids. V dropped 0 bases and J dropped 9 bases, with 18 bases sitting between them. The CDR3: CASSESWGPNEGQYF. DNA for the CDR3: TGCGCCAGCAGTGAGTCGTGGGGACCCAACGAAGGGCAGTACTTC.

The chain employs TRBV2 and TRBJ1-2; D gene ambiguous. This CDR3 has 12 residues. The V and J ends lost 3 bases and 2 bases respectively, with 4 bases between them. Germline-derived CDR1 and CDR2 are SNHLY and FYNNEI. In DNA form, the CDR3 reads TGTGCCAGCAGTGAGGAGAACTATGGCTACACCTTC. As protein: CASSEENYGYTF.

The chain couples TRBV14 to TRBJ1-2; D is uncertain. The germline CDR1 and CDR2 sequences are SGHDN and FVKESK. V was trimmed by 4 bases and J by 3 bases, leaving 18 bases between them. CDR3 size: 16 residues. The CDR3 bases are TGTGCCAGCAGCCGGAGCCTGGGCCTTTTAGACTATGGCTACACCTTC. Encoded protein: CASSRSLGLLDYGYTF.

This clone was picked up one time. The rearrangement links TRBV29-1 to TRBJ2-1; the match to TRBD2 covers 8 bases. The junction had 8 bases not matched to a gene; V was cut back by 4 bases and J by 9 bases. The CDR3 runs to 13 residues. Germline V gene lookup returns CDR1 SQVTM and CDR2 ANQGSEA. The CDR3 DNA is TGCAGCGTTGTGAGCGGGAGTTGGGGTGAGCAGTTCTTC. Translated: CSVVSGSWGEQFF.